This T cell receptor (beta chain) is from a study of shared clonotypes between healthy human individuals. Findings of the study overall: Generation of non-shared clonotypes was less probable than generation of clonotypes shared by all four donors.

This CDR3 contains 12 residues. V lost 6 bases, J lost 1 base, and 3 bases lay in between. The V gene's germline CDR1 is MNHEY and CDR2 SMNVEV (reference sequence). Only in-frame clones appear in the TCRdb table, and some are missing; sequencing was by immunoSEQ multiplex PCR. The table records about 2 million clones, less than 95% of them present only once. Terminally differentiated effector memory CD45RA+ cells were excluded from the naive CD8 cells, which were CD45RO-negative and positively selected for CCR7. Remarks on this clone: The antigen remains undetermined. A much larger clone differs by one base, so this may be a read error. Other nucleotide sequences in the sample specify the same CDR3.

The TCR comes from a man younger than 35 in good health. This chain links TRBV27 with TRBJ2-2; D call uncertain. Sequencing was carried out using naive CD8+ T cells sorted from blood. The CDR3 sequence is CASSLNTGELFF. CDR3 nucleotide sequence: TGTGCCAGCAGCCTGAACACCGGGGAGCTGTTTTTT.